Only a few counts were recorded for the clone carrying this TCR beta chain. Its antigen is unidentified. This sample was taken from a study of CD8 T cells in ankylosing spondylitis. The ends were cut back, 5 bases at V and 2 bases at J, with 13 bases in the middle. The CDR3 totals 14 residues. CDR1 is PRHDT and CDR2 is FYEKMQ in the germline V gene (reference sequence). Whole-study results and caveats: Seven or eight highly homologous variants formed a TCR beta motif that appeared characteristic of ankylosing spondylitis blood. A CD8+ phenotype characterized the disease-linked clones, which were relatively rare in peripheral blood. Earlier work had already found some motif variants in reactive arthritis synovial fluid and blood. From matched ankylosing spondylitis synovial fluid, disease-linked clones were reportedly recovered at significantly enriched levels.

Quantitative 5'-RACE with molecular barcodes generated TCR beta libraries. In TCRdb, the 5' RACE reads were re-called with MiXCR into one record per CDR3 protein. The data show a few hundred thousand distinct CDR3 sequences, 20% to 25% seen once. Sequenced material: blood, either unsorted or a sorted T cell fraction (not recorded which). The sequence came from a male donor with ankylosing spondylitis. The chain couples TRBV13 to TRBJ2-7, with unresolved D. In DNA, the CDR3 is TGTGCCAGCAGCCCCGCAGGCGCAGCCTACGAGCAGTACTTC. It is translated as CASSPAGAAYEQYF.